This entry concerns a single T cell receptor (beta chain). Its ends do not fully match the called genes, so a read error is possible. This CDR3 is 12 amino acids long. The germline gives CDR1 MDHEN, CDR2 SYDVKM. The data were taken from a study of blood T cell repertoires in COVID-19. Study-level information: Sources were T cells, B-cell-depleted T cells, or PBMCs; the material itself was cDNA or gDNA.

Authors' analysis steps: Researchers report that nucleated cell counts were estimated from reference gene primer amplification. This table comes from immunoSEQ multiplex PCR, and its TCRdb copy is limited to in-frame clones, with some not included. V, J and clone size are those of that table, while D and trimming were read from the DNA. The repertoire holds about 120,000 clones, with under 90% as singletons. The V and J genes are TRBV28 and TRBJ2-3; the match to TRBD2 covers 15 bases. This sequence originates from a man in his 60s with acute or convalescent COVID-19. The sequenced material came from peripheral blood. This chain's CDR3 is CGTSGRPDTQYF. The CDR3 nucleotides read TGCGGGACTAGCGGGAGGCCAGATACGCAGTATTTT.